These 23 T cell receptor beta chains came from one sample sequenced in a study of blood T cell repertoires in COVID-19. Some clones are missing from TCRdb's copy, which holds only in-frame ones; the method was immunoSEQ multiplex PCR. The sample has 200,000 to 250,000 clones; roughly 84% are singletons. The sequenced sample was PBMCs or T cells enriched from blood (not recorded which). The receptors here all came from a woman aged 40 to 55 who had recovered from COVID-19.

The chain uses TRBV6-5 and TRBJ2-1, with TRBD2 matching 11 bases. V shed 6 bases, J shed 5 bases, and the junction held 3 bases outside the gene matches. CDR1 MNHEY and CDR2 SVGAGI come from the germline V gene. The CDR3 has 14 amino acids. In DNA, the CDR3 is TGTGCCAGCAGACTAGCGGGAGTGAACAATGAGCAGTTCTTC. Residues: CASRLAGVNNEQFF.

The chain uses TRBV5-1 and TRBJ1-3; 7 nucleotides agree with TRBD1. This CDR3 is built from 17 residues. Trimming took 0 bases from V and 2 from J; bases not matched to a gene: 8. The germline CDR1 and CDR2 sequences are SGHRS and YFSETQ. Here the CDR3 DNA reads TGCGCCAGCAGCTTGGGCACAGGGGAAGGCGCTGGAAACACCATATATTTT. Amino acid sequence: CASSLGTGEGAGNTIYF.

The chain joins TRBV24-1 to TRBJ2-1; D not certain. Germline CDR1 is KGHDR and CDR2 is SFDVKD. CDR3 length: 12 residues. Trimming took off 5 bases at V and 7 bases at J, with 8 bases between the two ends. CDR3 nucleotides: TGTGCCACCAGTGCCAGCGAGAATGAGCAGTTCTTC. Protein product: CATSASENEQFF.

This clone is a singleton in its sample. The rearrangement links TRBV19 to TRBJ2-1, with 9 bases lining up with TRBD1. The CDR3 extends over 16 amino acids. Germline CDR1 is LNHDA and CDR2 is SQIVND (reference sequence). The junction had 7 bases not matched to a gene; V was cut back by 3 bases and J by 4 bases. CDR3 amino acids: CASSIVFGQGYNEQFF. The CDR3 DNA sequence: TGTGCCAGTAGTATTGTTTTTGGACAGGGGTACAATGAGCAGTTCTTC.

The chain is built from TRBV7-9 and TRBJ2-2; TRBD2 matches 11 bases. CDR1 is SEHNR, CDR2 FQNEAQ, per germline (reference sequence). With V trimmed by 5 bases and J by 4 bases, 12 bases remained unmatched. The CDR3 contains 18 residues. The CDR3 DNA sequence: TGTGCCAGCAGCCCCTATGGGACTAGCGGCGTTCCCACCGGGGAGCTGTTTTTT. It is translated as CASSPYGTSGVPTGELFF. The variable domain in full, completed from reference TRBV7-9 and TRBJ2-2, reads DTGVSQNPRHKITKRGQNVTFRCDPISEHNRLYWYRQTLGQGPEFLTYFQNEAQLEKSRLLSDRFSAERPKGSFSTLEIQRTEQGDSAMYLCASSPYGTSGVPTGELFFGEGSRLTVL.

The CDR3 sequence is CASSLPETSVNEQFF. CDR3 sequence (DNA): TGTGCCAGCAGCTTACCGGAGACTAGTGTCAATGAGCAGTTCTTC. The chain links TRBV7-9 to TRBJ2-1, with a possible D match to TRBD2 (6 bases). Between the trimmed V and J ends, which lost 2 bases and 6 bases, there was a span of 14 bases. Germline-derived CDR1 and CDR2 are SEHNR and FQNEAQ (reference sequence). The CDR3 runs to 15 residues.

The V and J genes are TRBV5-4 and TRBJ2-1, with D perhaps matching TRBD2 (5 bases). This CDR3 has 16 amino acids. The V end lost 2 bases, the J end lost 5 bases, and 17 bases lay between the germline ends. Germline values: CDR1 SGHNT, CDR2 YYREEE (reference sequence). The CDR3 nucleotides read TGTGCCAGCAGCTTTGGAGGTGTTCTCGGGGACAATGAGCAGTTCTTC. Its protein is CASSFGGVLGDNEQFF.

The chain employs TRBV7-2 and TRBJ1-5; D remains ambiguous. CDR3 length equals 15 residues. Trimming cost V 1 base and J 2 bases, with 9 bases left between them. Germline V gene sequence: CDR1 SGHTA, CDR2 FQGNSA. In nucleotides, the CDR3 is TGTGCCAGCAGCTTAGTTGCGGCCGGCAATCAGCCCCAGCATTTT. Residues: CASSLVAAGNQPQHF. The entire variable domain, with the rest obtained from reference TRBV7-2 and TRBJ1-5, is as follows: GAGVSQSPSNKVTEKGKDVELRCDPISGHTALYWYRQSLGQGLEFLIYFQGNSAPDKSGLPSDRFSAERTGGSVSTLTIQRTQQEDSAVYLCASSLVAAGNQPQHFGDGTRLSIL.

V is TRBV3-1 (or the pseudogene TRBV3-2) and J is TRBJ2-7, with D possibly matching TRBD1 (5 bases). V lost 0 bases and J lost 2, with 14 bases in between. Germline V gene lookup returns CDR1 LGHDT and CDR2 YNNKEL (reference sequence). The CDR3 contains 16 residues. This chain's CDR3 is CASSQEQVGWTYEQYF. The CDR3 region has the DNA TGTGCCAGCAGCCAAGAACAGGTCGGTTGGACCTACGAGCAGTACTTC.

The chain employs TRBV7-2 and TRBJ1-2, with unresolved D. This CDR3 region has 11 residues. Germline-derived CDR1 and CDR2 are SGHTA and FQGNSA. V lost 5 bases, J lost 10 bases, and 11 bases lay in between. CDR3 in DNA: TGTGCCAGCAGCACAGATTTTTCCTACACCTTC. Amino acid sequence: CASSTDFSYTF.

The chain links TRBV5-5 to TRBJ1-2; D may be TRBD1 (5 bases). This CDR3 region has 12 residues. V lost 2 bases, J lost 8 bases, and 10 bases lay in between. Germline loops: CDR1 SGHKS, CDR2 YYEKEE (reference sequence). The DNA for the CDR3 is TGTGCCAGCAGCTTAGTGTCAGGGGGCTACACCTTC. Protein: CASSLVSGGYTF.

This chain links TRBV7-8 with TRBJ2-7; 7 positions agree with TRBD2. CDR3 length equals 15 residues. Germline CDR1 SGHVS, CDR2 FQNEAQ. Trimming at V came to 2 bases and at J to 6 bases, leaving 10 bases not matched to a gene. In nucleotides, the CDR3 is TGTGCCAGCAGCTTACGCGGGAGAGTTTTCGGCGAGCAGTACGTC. Translated: CASSLRGRVFGEQYV.

This clone was counted between two and nine times. V gene TRBV28 combines with J gene TRBJ1-1; D remains ambiguous. Germline-derived CDR1 and CDR2 are MDHEN and SYDVKM. The V gene lost 8 bases and the J gene lost 1 base, with 8 bases spanning the gap. The CDR3 has 12 amino acids. CDR3: CASYSRNTEAFF. The CDR3 DNA follows: TGTGCCAGCTATAGCAGGAACACTGAAGCTTTCTTT.

This chain connects TRBV27 to TRBJ2-5, with D tentatively TRBD2 (5 bases). Trimming removed 8 bases from V and 7 bases from J, with 11 bases in between. This CDR3 has 11 amino acids. Germline CDR1 reads MNHEY; CDR2 reads SMNVEV (reference sequence). The DNA of the CDR3 is TGTGCCAGCGGAGGAAGGTTGACCCAGTACTTC. Encoded protein: CASGGRLTQYF.

The gene calls are TRBV9 and TRBJ1-4; D is possibly TRBD1 (6 bases). CDR1 and CDR2 (germline): SGDLS, YYNGEE. The CDR3 spans 13 residues. V was clipped by 3 bases and J by 10 bases, with 13 bases between them. The CDR3 sequence: CASSEKIQGKLFF. CDR3 nucleotide sequence: TGTGCCAGCAGCGAGAAAATACAGGGAAAACTGTTTTTT.

This chain connects TRBV28 to TRBJ2-7; D is possibly TRBD2 (7 bases). Germline lookup yields CDR1 MDHEN and CDR2 SYDVKM. The CDR3 covers 12 residues. Trimming cost V 5 bases and J 6 bases, with 11 bases left between them. The CDR3 nucleotides read TGTGCCAGCAGTACGGGGGGCCGCGAGCAGTACTTC. Protein product: CASSTGGREQYF.

CDR3 region: CASSLGGGNSPLHF. As DNA, the CDR3 is TGTGCCAGCAGCCTCGGGGGGGGTAATTCACCCCTCCACTTT. V and J are TRBV3-1 (or the pseudogene TRBV3-2) and TRBJ1-6; possibly TRBD1 for D (5 bases). The CDR3 extends over 14 amino acids. The germline CDR1 and CDR2 sequences are LGHDT and YNNKEL (reference sequence). The V end lost 4 bases, the J end lost 6 bases, and 10 bases lay between the germline ends.

CDR3 loop: CASSLDGGSSGNTIYF. The CDR3 DNA reads TGTGCCAGCAGCTTGGATGGGGGGAGCTCTGGAAACACCATATATTTT. The chain couples TRBV5-6 to TRBJ1-3, with D perhaps TRBD1 (5 bases). The CDR3 is 16 amino acids. V was cut by 0 bases and J by 0 bases, with 10 bases left in between. The germline V gene has CDR1 SGHDT and CDR2 YYEEEE. Complete variable domain (other parts from reference TRBV5-6 and TRBJ1-3): DAGVTQSPTHLIKTRGQQVTLRCSPKSGHDTVSWYQQALGQGPQFIFQYYEEEERQRGNFPDRFSGHQFPNYSSELNVNALLLGDSALYLCASSLDGGSSGNTIYFGEGSWLTVV.

V usage is TRBV7-8 and J usage is TRBJ1-4; 7 bases fit TRBD1. V shed 5 bases and J 2 bases; nucleotides not matched to a gene: 2. Germline V gives CDR1 SGHVS, CDR2 FQNEAQ. The CDR3 is made up of 14 amino acids. CDR3 sequence reads: CASSPGQTNEKLFF. CDR3 DNA: TGTGCCAGCAGCCCGGGACAGACTAATGAAAAACTGTTTTTT.

The rearrangement uses TRBV2 and TRBJ2-7; TRBD1 might be the D (7 bases). Between the trimmed V and J ends, which lost 6 bases and 5 bases, there was a span of 17 bases. The CDR3 spans 14 residues. Germline V lookup: CDR1 SNHLY, CDR2 FYNNEI. The CDR3 DNA reads as TGTGCCAGCAGGGGGACGTCAGGGGGGAACGAGCAGTACTTC. Its protein product is CASRGTSGGNEQYF.

The chain joins TRBV30 to TRBJ1-1; D possibly corresponds to TRBD1 (5 bases). The germline CDR1 and CDR2 sequences are GTSNPN and SVGIG (reference sequence). CDR3 size: 14 residues. V shed 0 bases and J shed 5 bases, with 13 bases lying between them. CDR3 sequence (DNA): TGTGCCTGGAGTGTACAGGCTGCTCGGACTGAAGCTTTCTTT. Residues: CAWSVQAARTEAFF.

The rearrangement joins TRBV21-1 to TRBJ2-7; the table's D call, TRBD2, was not checked against the DNA. TRBV21-1 is labeled a pseudogene. The CDR3 spans 14 residues. The CDR3 DNA follows: TGTGCCAGCAGCACTAGCGGGAGGTTATACGAGCAGTACGTC. Its protein product is CASSTSGRLYEQYV.

The chain joins TRBV3-1 (or the pseudogene TRBV3-2) to TRBJ2-3; 8 nucleotides match TRBD2. V shed 1 base and J 6 bases; nucleotides not matched to a gene: 6. CDR1 and CDR2 (germline): LGHDT, YNNKEL (reference sequence). The CDR3 is 15 amino acids. DNA of the CDR3: TGTGCCAGCAGCCAAGTAGCGGGACTGGGGGATACGCAGTATTTT. Encoded protein: CASSQVAGLGDTQYF.